This record concerns one T cell receptor beta chain sequence. The antigen is not known. The study ran its PCR with 60 Vbeta and 13 Jbeta primers. The method was immunoSEQ multiplex PCR; TCRdb's version includes in-frame clones alone and lacks a portion of them. Of 90,000 to 140,000 clones listed, 65% to 85% were seen once; the top ten hold approximately 5.1%. The data were taken from a study of cytomegalovirus exposure and HLA in healthy donors. Study overall: Counted in an early data release were some 81 million unique TCRs from HLA-typed donors. Study observations and caveats: Another analysis was done later, and it associated around 16,000 TCR beta sequences with HLA alleles at 0.05 false discovery rate.

Healthy individuals who donated bone marrow served as the donors. Donors counted as nominally healthy when sampled, yet unrecorded immune exposures were likely. Trimming cost V 5 bases and J 0 bases; bases outside gene matches: 10. CDR3 length equals 17 residues. Germline V CDR1 and CDR2: SGHAT, FQNNGV. Sequencing input: PBMCs. The TCR comes from a male donor in good health and CMV-seronegative. The genes are TRBV11-2 and TRBJ1-1; 9 nucleotides align to TRBD1. The CDR3 loop is CASSPPGTGPLNTEAFF. Written as DNA, the CDR3 is TGTGCCAGCAGCCCGCCCGGGACAGGGCCCCTGAACACTGAAGCTTTCTTT.